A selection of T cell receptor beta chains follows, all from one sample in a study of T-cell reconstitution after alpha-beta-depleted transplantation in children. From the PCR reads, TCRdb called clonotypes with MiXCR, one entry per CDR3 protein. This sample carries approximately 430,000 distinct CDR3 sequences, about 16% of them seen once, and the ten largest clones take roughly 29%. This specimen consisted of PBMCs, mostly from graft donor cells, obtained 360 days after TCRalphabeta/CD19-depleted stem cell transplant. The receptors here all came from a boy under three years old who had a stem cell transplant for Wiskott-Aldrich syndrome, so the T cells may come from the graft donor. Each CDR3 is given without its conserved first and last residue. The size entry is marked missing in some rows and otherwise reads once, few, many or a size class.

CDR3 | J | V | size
ASSPRGWNTIY | TRBJ1-3 | TRBV4-3 | .
ASSFPHYTGELF | TRBJ2-2 | TRBV7-2 | .
ATSRDRVISETQY | TRBJ2-5 | TRBV15 | few
ASSFSGGTSEF | TRBJ2-1 | TRBV12-3/TRBV12-4 | .
ASSTTPSSYNEQF | TRBJ2-1 | TRBV12-3/TRBV12-4 | many
ASSSTSALLYEQY | TRBJ2-7 | TRBV7-8 | few
ASSLSRRWGELF | TRBJ2-2 | TRBV12-3/TRBV12-4 | .
ASSLEVTASTDTQY | TRBJ2-3 | TRBV12-3/TRBV12-4 | .
ATAGGPMRDQETQY | TRBJ2-5 | TRBV10-3 | .
ATANTDTQY | TRBJ2-3 | TRBV24-1 | .
SARGSGVHEQF | TRBJ2-1 | TRBV20-1 | many
ASRRRGLNTGELF | TRBJ2-2 | TRBV4-1 | .
ASSPEIRNTGELF | TRBJ2-2 | TRBV18 | .
ASSLEGLRDHEQY | TRBJ2-7 | TRBV7-9 | .
ATSRDRGTQY | TRBJ2-3 | TRBV15 | .
ASSPGTSFNEQF | TRBJ2-1 | TRBV12-3/TRBV12-4 | few
ASSEKRGSYNEQF | TRBJ2-1 | TRBV2 | few
ASSQEWAEETQY | TRBJ2-5 | TRBV3-1 | many
ASSQETGRGQPQH | TRBJ1-5 | TRBV4-1 | .
ATSDPSGSGARQF | TRBJ2-1 | TRBV24-1 | few
AISERPWGADTQY | TRBJ2-3 | TRBV10-3 | few
ASSLPRDRGRYEQY | TRBJ2-7 | TRBV11-2 | .
ASSLRDREDGIQY | TRBJ2-4 | TRBV5-1 | few
ASSYASPANTGELF | TRBJ2-2 | TRBV6-2/TRBV6-3 | .
ASSQGTSDGNEQF | TRBJ2-1 | TRBV2 | few
ATVNREGTQY | TRBJ2-5 | TRBV4-1 | few
ASSHGTLGYEQY | TRBJ2-7 | TRBV27 | .
ASSPWRGADTQY | TRBJ2-3 | TRBV28 | few
ASSEPGLAYHNEQF | TRBJ2-1 | TRBV12-3/TRBV12-4 | few
ASNELSGNEQF | TRBJ2-1 | TRBV25-1 | few
ASTLEGASTDTQY | TRBJ2-3 | TRBV11-2 | few
ASRPDGANQPQH | TRBJ1-5 | TRBV6-2/TRBV6-3 | few
VGLEQF | TRBJ2-1 | TRBV6-2/TRBV6-3 | few
ASSQDHPGDIHYEQY | TRBJ2-7 | TRBV4-3 | .
ASSNRPLAGVTTGELF | TRBJ2-2 | TRBV11-2 | .
ASSLGTDGYEQY | TRBJ2-7 | TRBV7-6 | many
ASTPSGRGIGTQY | TRBJ2-3 | TRBV19 | .
ASSYLNMNTEAF | TRBJ1-1 | TRBV28 | .
ASSLEVRAYEQY | TRBJ2-7 | TRBV5-6 | many
SAEGSSYEQY | TRBJ2-7 | TRBV29-1 | few
ASSFPRVAPNTGELF | TRBJ2-2 | TRBV7-8 | few
SAREVAVGTDTQY | TRBJ2-3 | TRBV20-1 | .